This T cell receptor (beta chain) appears in the sequencing data of a study of OX40 agonist ivuxolimab in advanced cancers. The method was immunoSEQ multiplex PCR; TCRdb's version includes in-frame clones alone and lacks a portion of them. The data hold roughly 33,000 clones, with around 84% observed a single time. Baseline was the first blood sampling point, followed by cycle 4 day 1 and cycle 7 day 1. V lost 5 bases and J lost 5; bases outside the gene matches: 9. The CDR3 sequence is 15 residues long. Germline values: CDR1 SGHRS, CDR2 YFSETQ. The source is an adult with an advanced solid tumor such as melanoma, head and neck, liver or kidney cancer. This sequence joins TRBV5-1 and TRBJ2-5, with TRBD2 matching over 10 bases. Source: CD4+ or CD8+ T cells sorted from blood, taken in a trial of the OX40 agonist ivuxolimab. CDR3 region: CASSPGGAGGETQYF. For the CDR3, the DNA is TGCGCCAGCAGTCCGGGAGGAGCGGGGGGGGAGACCCAGTACTTC.